One TCR beta chain is described in this entry. As yet, its antigen is unknown. Germline V CDR1 and CDR2: MNHNS, SASEGT. The CDR3 is made up of 13 amino acids. The V end was cut by 5 bases, the J end by 4 bases, with 6 bases between. The sample belongs to a study of cytomegalovirus exposure and HLA in healthy donors. Points from the study as a whole: Most TCR sequences showed up rarely, but some public TCRs showed up in many donors. Cytomegalovirus status was reportedly diagnosed by the classifier with high specificity and sensitivity.

The data were produced by immunoSEQ multiplex PCR, yet TCRdb's version contains in-frame clones alone and is incomplete. Found here are about 54,000 clones, roughly 87% of them singletons; the top ten hold 7.5% to 9.5%. This TCR was sampled from a woman aged 18-29 years in good health and CMV-seropositive. The genes are TRBV6-1 and TRBJ2-6, with unresolved D. Sequencing used PBMCs. CDR3 in DNA: TGTGCCAGCAGTTATAGCGGGGCCAACGTCCTGACTTTC. Its translation: CASSYSGANVLTF.